One sample yielded the 15 T cell receptor beta chains listed below, sequenced in a study of CD8 T cells in ankylosing spondylitis. Whole-study results and caveats: A motif of several highly homologous TCR beta variants was seen as apparently characteristic of ankylosing spondylitis blood.

Each CDR3 protein gets one entry after TCRdb re-called the 5' RACE reads with MiXCR. The table shows roughly 90,000 distinct CDR3 sequences, with roughly 9% occurring only once. Antigen specificity for these receptors is unknown. Source material: blood, either unsorted or a sorted T cell fraction (not recorded which). The receptors shown here come from a male donor with ankylosing spondylitis.

This chain uses TRBV20-1 with TRBJ1-1; 9 bases align to TRBD1. J gave up 8 bases and V 6 bases, and 13 bases lay outside the gene matches. This CDR3 has 14 amino acids. The germline V gene has CDR1 DFQATT and CDR2 SNEGSKA (reference sequence). The CDR3 DNA follows: TGCAGTGCAACCGGGACAGGGCCCACCCTGGAAGCTTTCTTT. Protein product: CSATGTGPTLEAFF.

The genes are TRBV3-1 and TRBJ2-5; 7 nucleotides agree with TRBD2. The ends lost 4 bases at V and 2 bases at J; junction bases unmatched: 4. The CDR3 loop spans 14 amino acids. From germline, CDR1 is LGHDT and CDR2 YNNKEL (reference sequence). CDR3 sequence reads: CASSRGGTQETQYF. The DNA for the CDR3 is TGTGCCAGCAGCCGGGGGGGAACTCAAGAGACCCAGTACTTC.

This chain connects TRBV13 to TRBJ1-1; D gene unclear. V dropped 7 bases and J dropped 8 bases, with 14 bases sitting between them. This CDR3 comprises 12 residues. The germline V gene encodes CDR1 PRHDT and CDR2 FYEKMQ (reference sequence). The CDR3 loop reads CASTAAGVEAFF. In nucleotides, the CDR3 is TGTGCCAGCACGGCGGCCGGGGTGGAAGCTTTCTTT.

This clonotype was recorded at least ten times. This rearrangement joins TRBV11-2 to TRBJ2-3, with TRBD1 matching over 8 bases. The germline CDR1 and CDR2 sequences are SGHAT and FQNNGV. V lost 1 base, J lost 3 bases, and 9 bases stayed unmatched. The CDR3 runs 17 residues. The CDR3 coding sequence is TGTGCCAGCAGCTTAGTTCTACAGGGGGAAGAAACAGATACGCAGTATTTT. Protein sequence: CASSLVLQGEETDTQYF.

The rearrangement uses TRBV6-1 and TRBJ1-1; no clear D gene. This CDR3 spans 14 amino acids. The germline V gene has CDR1 MNHNS and CDR2 SASEGT. V lost 2 bases to trimming and J lost 1 base, with 8 bases between them. The DNA for the CDR3 is TGTGCCAGCAGTGAATACATAGAGAACACTGAAGCTTTCTTT. This encodes CASSEYIENTEAFF.

This clonotype was counted ten times or more. The V call is TRBV12-3 or TRBV12-4, the J call TRBJ1-1; D is unclear. CDR3 length: 13 residues. The ends were cut back, 2 bases at V and 4 bases at J, with 8 bases in the middle. DNA of the CDR3: TGTGCCAGCAGTTTATCGGGCGGCACTGAAGCTTTCTTT. Its protein product is CASSLSGGTEAFF.

This clonotype was detected ten times or more. V usage is TRBV4-1 and J usage is TRBJ2-1; D may be TRBD2 (5 bases). The V gene lost 1 base and the J gene lost 5 bases, with 6 bases spanning the gap. CDR1 is MGHRA and CDR2 is YSYEKL in the germline V gene. This CDR3 contains 13 residues. Written as DNA, the CDR3 is TGCGCCAGCAGCCAAGGAGGGCACAATGAGCAGTTCTTC. Translated, it gives CASSQGGHNEQFF.

The table lists this clonotype with many counts. The chain uses TRBV10-2 and TRBJ1-2; D uncertain. Trimming cost V 0 bases and J 4 bases, with 6 bases left between them. This CDR3 comprises 13 residues. The germline V gene encodes CDR1 WSHSY and CDR2 SAAADI. CDR3 coding DNA: TGCGCCAGCAGTGAGTCCAGCGGCTATGGCTACACCTTC. Translating gives CASSESSGYGYTF.

The genes are TRBV29-1 and TRBJ2-5; 9 bases are a match to TRBD1. V lost 4 bases and J lost 7; bases outside the gene matches: 13. This CDR3 has 15 amino acids. The germline V gene encodes CDR1 SQVTM and CDR2 ANQGSEA. The CDR3 reads CSVVGGGQGVRTQYF. The CDR3 DNA reads as TGCAGCGTTGTGGGTGGGGGACAGGGAGTAAGGACCCAGTACTTC.

This clonotype came up many times. This chain links TRBV12-3 or TRBV12-4 with TRBJ2-2; tentatively, D is TRBD1 or TRBD2 (5 bases each). The ends were cut back, 1 base at V and 5 bases at J, with 8 bases in the middle. This CDR3 has 14 amino acids. The CDR3 loop is CASSLGQRTGELFF. CDR3 DNA sequence: TGTGCCAGCAGTTTAGGACAGCGGACCGGGGAGCTGTTTTTT.

The DNA for the CDR3 is TGTGCCAGCAGCGTAGAGTTGTCGACGTCTAACTATGGCTACACCTTC. Protein sequence: CASSVELSTSNYGYTF. The chain has TRBV9 and TRBJ1-2; D remains unclear. Germline V gene lookup returns CDR1 SGDLS and CDR2 YYNGEE. V was clipped by 0 bases and J by 0 bases, with 12 bases between them. This CDR3 comprises 16 residues.

This clonotype was counted between two and nine times. The chain uses TRBV11-2 and TRBJ2-7; weak D call: TRBD1 (5 bases). The CDR3 is made up of 20 amino acids. From germline, CDR1 is SGHAT and CDR2 FQNNGV. V lost 4 bases and J 1 base, leaving 29 bases between the germline ends. The CDR3 reads CASSSGWVRQSPIRSYEQYF. The CDR3, as DNA: TGTGCCAGCAGCTCCGGCTGGGTTAGACAGTCCCCCATTAGGTCCTACGAGCAGTACTTC.

This clonotype was picked up many times. The chain employs TRBV6-5 and TRBJ2-3, with 14 bases aligning to TRBD2. The CDR3 runs 19 residues. V was pared by 1 base and J by 4 bases, with 10 bases of the junction left unmatched. Germline V gene lookup returns CDR1 MNHEY and CDR2 SVGAGI. CDR3 region: CASSYFPGLAGVVADTQYF. As DNA, the CDR3 is TGTGCCAGCAGTTACTTTCCGGGACTAGCGGGAGTTGTTGCAGATACGCAGTATTTT.

This clonotype was counted many times. The chain carries TRBV7-2 and TRBJ1-1; D perhaps matches TRBD1 (5 bases). Germline V gene lookup returns CDR1 SGHTA and CDR2 FQGNSA. The CDR3 covers 14 residues. The V end was cut by 1 base, the J end by 1 base, with 7 bases between. CDR3 sequence reads: CASSLGGWNTEAFF. CDR3 coding DNA: TGTGCCAGCAGCTTAGGGGGCTGGAACACTGAAGCTTTCTTT.

The sample holds many counts of this clonotype. The V call is TRBV20-1, the J call TRBJ2-1; 10 bases line up with TRBD2. Germline CDR1 and CDR2: DFQATT and SNEGSKA (reference sequence). CDR3 length: 15 amino acids. V lost 3 bases to trimming and J lost 6 bases; unmatched junction nucleotides: 8. DNA of the CDR3: TGCAGTGCTAGGGGCGGACTAGCGGAAACCAATGAGCAGTTCTTC. Translating gives CSARGGLAETNEQFF.